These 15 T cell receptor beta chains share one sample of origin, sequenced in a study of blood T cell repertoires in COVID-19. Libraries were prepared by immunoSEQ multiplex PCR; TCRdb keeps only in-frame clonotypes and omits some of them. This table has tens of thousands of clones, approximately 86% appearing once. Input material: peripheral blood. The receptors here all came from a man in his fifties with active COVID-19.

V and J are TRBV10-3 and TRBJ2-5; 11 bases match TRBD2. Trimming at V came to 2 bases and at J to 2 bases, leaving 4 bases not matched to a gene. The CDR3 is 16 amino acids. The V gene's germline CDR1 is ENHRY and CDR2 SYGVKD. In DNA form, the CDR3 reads TGTGCCATCAGTGAGGCTAGCGGGGGGATTCAAGAGACCCAGTACTTC. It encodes CAISEASGGIQETQYF.

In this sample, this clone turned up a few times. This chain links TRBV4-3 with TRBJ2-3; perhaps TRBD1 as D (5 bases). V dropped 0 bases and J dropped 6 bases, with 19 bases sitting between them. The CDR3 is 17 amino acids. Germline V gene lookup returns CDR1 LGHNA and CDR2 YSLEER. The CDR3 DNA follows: TGCGCCAGCAGCCAAGACAGGGTTATCACCGCAGGGGATACGCAGTATTTT. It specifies CASSQDRVITAGDTQYF.

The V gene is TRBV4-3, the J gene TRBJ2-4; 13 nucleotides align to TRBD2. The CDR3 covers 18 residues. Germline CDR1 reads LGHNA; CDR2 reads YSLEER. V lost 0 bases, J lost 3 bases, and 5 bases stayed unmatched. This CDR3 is CASSQDLLAGGVKNIQYF. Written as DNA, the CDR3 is TGCGCCAGCAGCCAAGATCTACTAGCGGGAGGGGTCAAAAACATTCAGTACTTC.

The CDR3 nucleotides read TGTGCCAGCAGCCAAGAAGGGACAGGGTTGAGCGGCTACACCTTC. Amino acids: CASSQEGTGLSGYTF. The chain has TRBV3-1 (or the pseudogene TRBV3-2) and TRBJ1-2, with 9 positions matching TRBD1. This CDR3 region has 15 residues. Germline V gene data show CDR1 as LGHDT and CDR2 as YNNKEL (reference sequence). V shed 0 bases, J shed 8 bases, and the junction held 7 bases outside the gene matches.

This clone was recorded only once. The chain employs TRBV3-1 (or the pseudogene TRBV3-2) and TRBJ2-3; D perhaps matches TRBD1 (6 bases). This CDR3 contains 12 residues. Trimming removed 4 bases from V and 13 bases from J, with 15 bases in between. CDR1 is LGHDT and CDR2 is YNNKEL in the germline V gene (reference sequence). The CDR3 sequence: CASSLDPGHKYF. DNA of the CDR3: TGTGCCAGCAGCCTCGACCCGGGACACAAGTATTTT.

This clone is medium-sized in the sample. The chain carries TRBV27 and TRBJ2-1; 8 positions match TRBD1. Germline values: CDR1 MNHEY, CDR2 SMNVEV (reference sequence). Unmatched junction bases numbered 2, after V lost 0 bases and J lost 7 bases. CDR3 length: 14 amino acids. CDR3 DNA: TGTGCCAGCAGTTTATCGACAGGGGAGAATGAGCAGTTCTTC. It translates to CASSLSTGENEQFF.

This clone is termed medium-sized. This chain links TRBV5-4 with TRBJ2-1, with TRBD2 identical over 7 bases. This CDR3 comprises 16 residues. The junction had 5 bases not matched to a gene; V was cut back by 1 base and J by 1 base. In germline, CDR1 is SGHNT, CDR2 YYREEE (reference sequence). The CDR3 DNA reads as TGTGCCAGCAGCTTGTTCCGCGGGAGTTCCTACAATGAGCAGTTCTTC. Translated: CASSLFRGSSYNEQFF.

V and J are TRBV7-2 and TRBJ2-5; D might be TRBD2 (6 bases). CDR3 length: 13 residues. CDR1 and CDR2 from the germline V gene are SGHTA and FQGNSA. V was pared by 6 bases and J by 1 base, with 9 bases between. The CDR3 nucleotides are TGTGCCAGCAGAGGGCGGGGCCAAGAGACCCAGTACTTC. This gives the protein CASRGRGQETQYF.

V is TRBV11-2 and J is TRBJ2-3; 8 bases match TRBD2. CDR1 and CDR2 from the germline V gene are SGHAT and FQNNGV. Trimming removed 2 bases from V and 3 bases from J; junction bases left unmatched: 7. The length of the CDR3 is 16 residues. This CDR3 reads CASSLSPSGYTDTQYF. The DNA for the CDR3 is TGTGCCAGCAGCTTATCCCCTAGCGGGTATACAGATACGCAGTATTTT.

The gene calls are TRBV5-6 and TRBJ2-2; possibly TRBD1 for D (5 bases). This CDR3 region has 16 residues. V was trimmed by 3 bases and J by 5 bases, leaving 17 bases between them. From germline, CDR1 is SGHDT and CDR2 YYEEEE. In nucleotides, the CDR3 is TGTGCCAGCAGCTCCCCGGTGACAGAACTTACCGGGGAGCTGTTTTTT. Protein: CASSSPVTELTGELFF.

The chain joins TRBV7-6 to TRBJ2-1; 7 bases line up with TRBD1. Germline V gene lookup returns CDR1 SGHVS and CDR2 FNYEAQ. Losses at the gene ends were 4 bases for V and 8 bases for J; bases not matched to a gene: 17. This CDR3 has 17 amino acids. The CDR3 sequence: CASSSQTGITVRDEQFF. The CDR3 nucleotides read TGTGCCAGCAGCTCTCAGACAGGGATTACGGTACGGGATGAGCAGTTCTTC.

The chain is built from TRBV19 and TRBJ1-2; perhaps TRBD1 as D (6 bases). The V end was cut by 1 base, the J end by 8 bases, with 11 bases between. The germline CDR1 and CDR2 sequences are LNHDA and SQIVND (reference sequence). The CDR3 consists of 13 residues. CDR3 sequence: CASSIGTVAGYTF. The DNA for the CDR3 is TGTGCCAGTAGTATAGGGACAGTTGCCGGCTACACCTTC. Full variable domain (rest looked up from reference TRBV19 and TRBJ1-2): DGGITQSPKYLFRKEGQNVTLSCEQNLNHDAMYWYRQDPGQGLRLIYYSQIVNDFQKGDIAEGYSVSREKKESFPLTVTSAQKNPTAFYLCASSIGTVAGYTFGSGTRLTVV.

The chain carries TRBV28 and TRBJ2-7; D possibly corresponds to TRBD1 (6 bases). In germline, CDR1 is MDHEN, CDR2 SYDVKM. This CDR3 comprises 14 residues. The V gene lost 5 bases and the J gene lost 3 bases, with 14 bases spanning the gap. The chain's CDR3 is CASSRTGMSYEQYF. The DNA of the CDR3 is TGTGCCAGCAGTCGCACAGGGATGAGCTACGAGCAGTACTTC.

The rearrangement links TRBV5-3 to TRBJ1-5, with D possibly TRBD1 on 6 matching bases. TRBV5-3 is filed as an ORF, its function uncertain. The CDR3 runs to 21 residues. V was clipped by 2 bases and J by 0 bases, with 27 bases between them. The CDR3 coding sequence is TGTGCCAGAAGCTTTGGGGGACAAAGGACGAGCCCGAGCAATAGCAATCAGCCCCAGCATTTT. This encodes CARSFGGQRTSPSNSNQPQHF.

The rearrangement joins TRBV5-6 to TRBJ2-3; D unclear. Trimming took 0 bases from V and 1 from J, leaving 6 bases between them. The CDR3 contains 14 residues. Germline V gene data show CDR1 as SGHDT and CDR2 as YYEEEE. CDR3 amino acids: CASSLGLGTDTQYF. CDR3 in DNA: TGTGCCAGCAGCTTGGGACTTGGCACAGATACGCAGTATTTT.